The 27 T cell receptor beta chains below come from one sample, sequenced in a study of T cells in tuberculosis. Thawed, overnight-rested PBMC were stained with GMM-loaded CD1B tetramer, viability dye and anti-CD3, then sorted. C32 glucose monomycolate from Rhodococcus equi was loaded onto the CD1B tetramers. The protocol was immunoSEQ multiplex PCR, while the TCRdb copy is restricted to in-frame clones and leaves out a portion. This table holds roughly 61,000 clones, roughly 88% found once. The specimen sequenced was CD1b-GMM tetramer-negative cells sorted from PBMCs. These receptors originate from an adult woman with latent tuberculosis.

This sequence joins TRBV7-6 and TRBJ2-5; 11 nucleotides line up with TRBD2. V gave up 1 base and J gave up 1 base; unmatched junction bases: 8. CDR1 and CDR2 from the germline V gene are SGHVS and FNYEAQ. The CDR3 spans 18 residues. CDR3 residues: CASSLVGYSGGVQETQYF. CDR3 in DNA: TGTGCCAGCAGCTTAGTTGGTTATAGCGGGGGGGTCCAAGAGACCCAGTACTTC. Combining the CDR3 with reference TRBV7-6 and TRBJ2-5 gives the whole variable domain GAGVSQSPRYKVTKRGQDVALRCDPISGHVSLYWYRQALGQGPEFLTYFNYEAQQDKSGLPNDRFSAERPEGSISTLTIQRTEQRDSAMYRCASSLVGYSGGVQETQYFGPGTRLLVL.

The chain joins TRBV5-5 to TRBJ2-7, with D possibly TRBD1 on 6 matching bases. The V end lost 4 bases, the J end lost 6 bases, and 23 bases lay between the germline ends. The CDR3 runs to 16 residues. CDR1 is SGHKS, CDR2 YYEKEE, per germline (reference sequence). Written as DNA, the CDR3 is TGTGCCAGCAGCGTACCAGGGGACCTCGTAATTGGCGAGCAGTACTTC. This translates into CASSVPGDLVIGEQYF.

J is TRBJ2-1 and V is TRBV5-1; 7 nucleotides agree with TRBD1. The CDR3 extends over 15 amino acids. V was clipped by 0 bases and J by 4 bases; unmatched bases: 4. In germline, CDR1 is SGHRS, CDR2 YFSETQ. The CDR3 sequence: CASSLVRGLYNEQFF. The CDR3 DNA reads TGCGCCAGCAGCTTGGTTAGGGGGCTATACAATGAGCAGTTCTTC.

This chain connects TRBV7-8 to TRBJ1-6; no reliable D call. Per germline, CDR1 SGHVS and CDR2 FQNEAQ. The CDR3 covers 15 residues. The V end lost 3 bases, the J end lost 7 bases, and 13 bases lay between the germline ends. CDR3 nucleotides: TGTGCCAGCAGCTTTTACGGCAGCGACAATTCACCCCTCCACTTT. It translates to CASSFYGSDNSPLHF.

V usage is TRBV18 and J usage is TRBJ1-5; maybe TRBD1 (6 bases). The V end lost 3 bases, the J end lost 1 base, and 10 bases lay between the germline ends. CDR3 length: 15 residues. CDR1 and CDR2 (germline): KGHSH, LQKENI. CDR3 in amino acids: CASSPRTASNQPQHF. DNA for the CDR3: TGTGCCAGCTCACCTCGGACAGCGAGCAATCAGCCCCAGCATTTT.

DNA of the CDR3: TGTGCCAGCAGCCTTCGGGAGTACGGCGGCTACACCTTC. It is translated as CASSLREYGGYTF. The chain links TRBV28 to TRBJ1-2; D remains ambiguous. V lost 6 bases and J lost 8, with 16 bases in between. Germline-derived CDR1 and CDR2 are MDHEN and SYDVKM. The CDR3 covers 13 residues.

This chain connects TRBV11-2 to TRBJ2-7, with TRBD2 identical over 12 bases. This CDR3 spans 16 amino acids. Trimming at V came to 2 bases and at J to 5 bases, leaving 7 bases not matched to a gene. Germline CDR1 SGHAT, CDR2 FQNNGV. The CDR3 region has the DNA TGTGCCAGCAGCTTATTGCCTAGCGGGGGGGCCCACGAGCAGTACTTC. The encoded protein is CASSLLPSGGAHEQYF.

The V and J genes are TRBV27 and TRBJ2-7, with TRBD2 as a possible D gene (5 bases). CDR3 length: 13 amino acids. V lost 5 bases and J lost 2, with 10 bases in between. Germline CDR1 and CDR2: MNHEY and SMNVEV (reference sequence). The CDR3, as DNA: TGTGCCAGCAGTCGGAGGTACACCTACGAGCAGTACTTC. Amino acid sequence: CASSRRYTYEQYF.

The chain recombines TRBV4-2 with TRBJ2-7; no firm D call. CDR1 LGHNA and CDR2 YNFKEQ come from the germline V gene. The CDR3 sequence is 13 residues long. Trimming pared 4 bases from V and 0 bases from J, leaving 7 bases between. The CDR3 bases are TGTGCCAGCAGCCTCCCGAGCTCCTACGAGCAGTACTTC. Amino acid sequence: CASSLPSSYEQYF.

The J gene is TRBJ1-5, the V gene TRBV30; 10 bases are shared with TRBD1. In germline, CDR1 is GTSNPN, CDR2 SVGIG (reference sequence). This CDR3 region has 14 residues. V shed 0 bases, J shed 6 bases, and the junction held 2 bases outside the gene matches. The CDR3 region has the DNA TGTGCCTGGAGTGTGGGGACAGGGGTTCAGCCCCAGCATTTT. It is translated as CAWSVGTGVQPQHF.

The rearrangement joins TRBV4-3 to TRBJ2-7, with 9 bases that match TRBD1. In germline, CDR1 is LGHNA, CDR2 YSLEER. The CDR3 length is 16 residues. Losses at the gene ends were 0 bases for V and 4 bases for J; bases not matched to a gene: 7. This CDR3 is CASSQDLGQGNYEQYF. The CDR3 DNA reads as TGCGCCAGCAGCCAAGATCTTGGACAGGGGAATTACGAGCAGTACTTC.

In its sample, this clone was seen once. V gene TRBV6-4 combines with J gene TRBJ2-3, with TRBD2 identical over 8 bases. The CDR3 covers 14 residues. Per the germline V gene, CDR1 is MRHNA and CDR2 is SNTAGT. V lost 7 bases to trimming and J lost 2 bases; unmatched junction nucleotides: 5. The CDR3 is CASKAGDDTDTQYF. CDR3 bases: TGTGCCAGCAAAGCGGGAGACGACACAGATACGCAGTATTTT.

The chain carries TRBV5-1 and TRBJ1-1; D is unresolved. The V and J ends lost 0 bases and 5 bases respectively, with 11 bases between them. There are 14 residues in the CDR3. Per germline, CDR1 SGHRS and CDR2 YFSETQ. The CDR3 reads CASSLAGFGTEAFF. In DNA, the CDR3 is TGCGCCAGCAGCTTGGCCGGGTTTGGGACTGAAGCTTTCTTT.

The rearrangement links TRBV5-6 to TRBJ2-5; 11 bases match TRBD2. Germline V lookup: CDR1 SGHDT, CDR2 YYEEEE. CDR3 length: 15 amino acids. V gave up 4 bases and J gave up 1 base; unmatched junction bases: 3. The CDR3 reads CASSPGLAAQETQYF. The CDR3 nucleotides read TGTGCCAGCAGCCCGGGACTAGCGGCCCAAGAGACCCAGTACTTC.

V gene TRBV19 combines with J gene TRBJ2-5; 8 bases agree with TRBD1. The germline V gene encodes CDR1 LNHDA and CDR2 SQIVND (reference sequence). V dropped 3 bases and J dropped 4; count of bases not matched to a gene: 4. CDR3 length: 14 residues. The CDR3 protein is CASSIDRGRETQYF. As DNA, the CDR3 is TGTGCCAGTAGTATCGACAGGGGCCGAGAGACCCAGTACTTC. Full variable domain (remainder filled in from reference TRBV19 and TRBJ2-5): DGGITQSPKYLFRKEGQNVTLSCEQNLNHDAMYWYRQDPGQGLRLIYYSQIVNDFQKGDIAEGYSVSREKKESFPLTVTSAQKNPTAFYLCASSIDRGRETQYFGPGTRLLVL.

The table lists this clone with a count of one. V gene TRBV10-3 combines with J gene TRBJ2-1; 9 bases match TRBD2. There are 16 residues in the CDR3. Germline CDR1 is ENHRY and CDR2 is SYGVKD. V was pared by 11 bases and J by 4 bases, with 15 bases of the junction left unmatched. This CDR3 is CAASLAGVLTYNEQFF. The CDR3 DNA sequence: TGTGCCGCTTCCTTAGCGGGGGTATTAACTTACAATGAGCAGTTCTTC.

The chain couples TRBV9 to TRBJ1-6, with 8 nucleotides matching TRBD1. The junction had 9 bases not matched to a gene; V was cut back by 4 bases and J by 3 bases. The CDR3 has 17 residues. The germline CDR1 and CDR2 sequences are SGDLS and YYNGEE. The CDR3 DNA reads TGTGCCAGCAGCCCTAGGGCAGGGGGCCGCTATAATTCACCCCTCCACTTT. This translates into CASSPRAGGRYNSPLHF.

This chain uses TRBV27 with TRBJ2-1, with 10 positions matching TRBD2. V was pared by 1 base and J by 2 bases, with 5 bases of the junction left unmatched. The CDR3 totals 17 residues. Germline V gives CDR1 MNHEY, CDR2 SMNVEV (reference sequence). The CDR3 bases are TGTGCCAGCAGTTTATTAACTAGCGGGGACCCCTACAATGAGCAGTTCTTC. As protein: CASSLLTSGDPYNEQFF.

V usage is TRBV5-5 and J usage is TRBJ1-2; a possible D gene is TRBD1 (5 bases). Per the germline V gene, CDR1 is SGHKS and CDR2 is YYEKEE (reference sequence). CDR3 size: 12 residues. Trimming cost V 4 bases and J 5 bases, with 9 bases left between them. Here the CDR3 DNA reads TGTGCCAGCAGCCTAGACAGATATGGCTACACCTTC. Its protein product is CASSLDRYGYTF.

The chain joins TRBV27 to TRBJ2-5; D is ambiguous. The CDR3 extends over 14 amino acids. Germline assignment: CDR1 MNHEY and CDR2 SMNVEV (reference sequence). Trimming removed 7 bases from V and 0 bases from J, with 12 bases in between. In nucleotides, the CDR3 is TGTGCCAGCACCTCCGGTCGAAACCAAGAGACCCAGTACTTC. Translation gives CASTSGRNQETQYF.

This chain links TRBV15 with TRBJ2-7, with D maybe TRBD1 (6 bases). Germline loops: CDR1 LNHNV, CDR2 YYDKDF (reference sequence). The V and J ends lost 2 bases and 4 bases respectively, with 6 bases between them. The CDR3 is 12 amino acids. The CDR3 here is CATSRQGYEQYF. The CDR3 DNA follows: TGTGCCACCAGCAGACAGGGGTACGAGCAGTACTTC.

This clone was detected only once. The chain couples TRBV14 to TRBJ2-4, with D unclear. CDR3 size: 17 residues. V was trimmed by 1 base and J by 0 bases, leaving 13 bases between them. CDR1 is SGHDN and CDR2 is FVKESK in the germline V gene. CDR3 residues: CASSQAIIDPAKNIQYF. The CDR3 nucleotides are TGTGCCAGCAGCCAAGCTATAATTGATCCAGCCAAAAACATTCAGTACTTC.

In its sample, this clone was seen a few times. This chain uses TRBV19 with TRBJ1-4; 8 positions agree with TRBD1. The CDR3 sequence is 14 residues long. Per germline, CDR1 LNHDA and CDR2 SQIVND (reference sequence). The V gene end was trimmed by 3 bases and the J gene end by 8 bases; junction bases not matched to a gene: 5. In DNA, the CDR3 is TGTGCCAGTAGTATTCGGACAGGGCGCGAAAAACTGTTTTTT. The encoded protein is CASSIRTGREKLFF.

The CDR3 here is CASSQGWAAQETQYF. The CDR3 DNA reads as TGCGCCAGCAGCCAAGGCTGGGCAGCACAAGAGACCCAGTACTTC. The J gene is TRBJ2-5, the V gene TRBV4-3; D remains unclear. V gave up 1 base and J gave up 2 bases, with 11 bases separating them. From germline, CDR1 is LGHNA and CDR2 YSLEER. This CDR3 is 15 amino acids long.

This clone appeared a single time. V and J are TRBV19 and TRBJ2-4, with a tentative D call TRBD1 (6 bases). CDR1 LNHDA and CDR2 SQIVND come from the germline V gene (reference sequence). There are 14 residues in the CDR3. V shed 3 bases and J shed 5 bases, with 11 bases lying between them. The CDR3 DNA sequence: TGTGCCAGTAGTATTTCGACAGGACAAAACATTCAGTACTTC. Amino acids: CASSISTGQNIQYF.

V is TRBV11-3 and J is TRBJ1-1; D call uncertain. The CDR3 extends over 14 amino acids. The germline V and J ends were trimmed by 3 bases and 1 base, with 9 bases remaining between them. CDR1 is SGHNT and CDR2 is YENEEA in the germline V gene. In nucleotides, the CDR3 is TGTGCCAGCAGCTTCGAGGCCAAGAACACTGAAGCTTTCTTT. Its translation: CASSFEAKNTEAFF. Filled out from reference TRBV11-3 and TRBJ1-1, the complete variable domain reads EAGVVQSPRYKIIEKKQPVAFWCNPISGHNTLYWYLQNLGQGPELLIRYENEEAVDDSQLPKDRFSAERLKGVDSTLKIQPAELGDSAVYLCASSFEAKNTEAFFGQGTRLTVV.

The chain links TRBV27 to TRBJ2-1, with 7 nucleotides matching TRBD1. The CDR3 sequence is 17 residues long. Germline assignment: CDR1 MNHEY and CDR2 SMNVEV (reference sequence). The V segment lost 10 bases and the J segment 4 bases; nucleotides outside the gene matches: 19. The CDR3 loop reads CATALLPGQTPYNEQFF. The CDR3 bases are TGTGCCACCGCACTATTACCGGGACAGACCCCGTACAATGAGCAGTTCTTC.